These T cell receptor beta chains were read from a single sample in a study of cytomegalovirus exposure and HLA in healthy donors. Sequenced by immunoSEQ multiplex PCR; TCRdb stores in-frame clones only, minus some. Of about 82,000 clones in the sample, under 80% are singletons; the top ten hold roughly 12%. The sequencing input was PBMCs. The receptors come from a human donor in good health. Both conserved end residues are trimmed from each CDR3. Size is stated for part of the rows, as once, few or many counts, or as a class when the clone is expanded.

clone size,V gene,CDR3 length,CDR3 protein
-,TRBV5-5,12,ASSHDRGREKLF
-,TRBV6-6,12,ASSYLSLGPEQF
-,TRBV4-1,13,ASSQTRDNQETQY
-,TRBV25-1,12,ASSPTGGDSPLH
-,TRBV11-2,12,ASSPGTGPYGYT
-,TRBV2,10,ASGLINQPQN
-,TRBV9,12,ASSAGYSTDTQY
-,TRBV6-7,17,ASSYPRLAGASGTGELF
-,TRBV6-5,12,ASSSGTTQKKLF
-,TRBV19,14,ASRPTGGFNTGELF
once,TRBV6-5,13,ASRFSQSSNQPQN
-,TRBV9,14,ASSAWTGFRTDTQY
-,TRBV1,13,TSSQDSASLETQY
-,TRBV27,13,ASSLNRGTNEKLF
-,TRBV5-8,14,ASSTGWQRGTDTQY
once,TRBV6-5,12,ASSYSRRGAWAF
-,TRBV6-5,12,ASRIAGSTDTQY
-,TRBV5-8,10,ASSLGRLPQN
-,TRBV4-3,13,ASSHGDRVNTEAF
-,TRBV19,12,ASSIPGRTNGYT
few,TRBV29-1,12,SVVERGAASEQF
-,TRBV6-5,13,ASSYDRGSSGGYT
few,TRBV6-1,10,ASLMGVHEQY
-,TRBV19,11,ASSIDREQPQH
few,TRBV6-5,12,ASRNRGPPTEAF
-,TRBV30,11,AWSVGTGCEAF
many,TRBV6-5,10,ASSYGGTEAF
-,TRBV30,11,AYLTGGGYEQY
-,TRBV5-1,12,ASSGTALNTEAF
-,TRBV29-1,12,SVPTSGTTDTQY
-,TRBV19,10,AVRHGGNEQF
-,TRBV5-1,15,ASSLDSPQTYNSPLH
many,TRBV4-3,13,ASSQEGGRGQPQH
-,TRBV29-1,11,SVITGTSYEQY
-,TRBV28,12,ASSLPDRWAGYT
-,TRBV4-2,17,ASSQDNWESSVPYNEQF
once,TRBV6-5,13,ASSRTGSNTGELF
-,TRBV4-1,14,ASSQDWGQSHQPQH
-,TRBV2,9,ASSFYYEQY
-,TRBV6-5,12,ASSLSQGSYGYT
-,TRBV7-6,14,ASSLRLAGGYNEQF
-,TRBV4-3,14,ASSQDPGSGGNEQF
-,TRBV14,13,ASSPLGVPNTEAF
few,TRBV5-5,12,ASSAGQGGYEQY
-,TRBV18,12,ASSQGQQLYGYT
-,TRBV6-5,13,ASSYSRGFNYGYT
once,TRBV29-1,10,SVVEWAGDLT
-,TRBV6-6,14,ASRSGLADTYNEQF
-,TRBV4-3,15,ASSQDSAGAETGELF